The 21 T cell receptor beta chains below were found in one sample sequenced in a study of blood T cell repertoires in COVID-19. The repertoire was sequenced with immunoSEQ multiplex PCR; TCRdb's copy has only in-frame clones and lacks some. The sample lists about 370,000 clones, about 89% occurring once. The sequenced material came from peripheral blood. These receptors were obtained from a woman in her 30s with COVID-19, enrolled during active disease.

The genes are TRBV18 and TRBJ2-6, with TRBD2 identical over 7 bases. Germline V gene data show CDR1 as KGHSH and CDR2 as LQKENI. This CDR3 region has 18 residues. V trimming: 2 bases; J trimming: 0 bases; junction bases outside the gene matches: 7. The DNA for the CDR3 is TGTGCCAGCTCACCAGTGGGACTAAGCTCCTCTGGGGCCAACGTCCTGACTTTC. Protein product: CASSPVGLSSSGANVLTF.

The chain employs TRBV24-1 and TRBJ2-4; 11 nucleotides match TRBD1. The CDR3 runs to 16 residues. Germline V gene sequence: CDR1 KGHDR, CDR2 SFDVKD. Unmatched junction bases numbered 7, after V lost 4 bases and J lost 6 bases. The chain's CDR3 is CATSERDRGSTNIQYF. CDR3 nucleotide sequence: TGTGCCACCAGTGAACGGGACAGGGGGTCGACAAACATTCAGTACTTC.

This chain links TRBV2 with TRBJ2-3, with a tentative D call TRBD2 (6 bases). This CDR3 contains 14 residues. Germline V gene data show CDR1 as SNHLY and CDR2 as FYNNEI. Trimming took off 11 bases at V and 2 bases at J, with 17 bases between the two ends. The chain's CDR3 is CAGNLAGITDTQYF. The CDR3 bases are TGTGCCGGCAACTTGGCGGGGATCACAGATACGCAGTATTTT.

This sequence joins TRBV20-1 and TRBJ2-7; 10 nucleotides agree with TRBD2. The trim removed 3 bases at V and 3 bases at J, leaving 2 bases unmatched. From germline, CDR1 is DFQATT and CDR2 SNEGSKA (reference sequence). CDR3 length: 13 amino acids. The CDR3 bases are TGCAGTGCTAGTAAGCGGGAGGGCTACGAGCAGTACTTC. As protein: CSASKREGYEQYF.

The gene calls are TRBV2 and TRBJ2-7; D unresolved. In germline, CDR1 is SNHLY, CDR2 FYNNEI. The CDR3 runs 11 residues. Trimming pared 8 bases from V and 6 bases from J, leaving 11 bases between. The CDR3 nucleotides are TGTGCCAGCTTGAGGTTTGGCGAGCAGTACTTC. As protein: CASLRFGEQYF.

This chain connects TRBV5-6 to TRBJ2-7; the match to TRBD2 covers 11 bases. The V segment lost 5 bases and the J segment 6 bases; nucleotides outside the gene matches: 4. This CDR3 region has 13 residues. CDR1 and CDR2 (germline): SGHDT, YYEEEE. The CDR3 is CASRRTSGSEQYF. The DNA for the CDR3 is TGTGCCAGCAGGCGTACTAGCGGGAGCGAGCAGTACTTC. Together with reference TRBV5-6 and TRBJ2-7, the CDR3 gives the full variable domain: DAGVTQSPTHLIKTRGQQVTLRCSPKSGHDTVSWYQQALGQGPQFIFQYYEEEERQRGNFPDRFSGHQFPNYSSELNVNALLLGDSALYLCASRRTSGSEQYFGPGTRLTVT.

This chain links TRBV2 with TRBJ1-2; possibly TRBD1 for D (5 bases). The CDR3 spans 13 residues. Germline CDR1 and CDR2: SNHLY and FYNNEI. V was shortened by 1 base and J by 4 bases, with 7 bases between the two germline ends. In DNA, the CDR3 is TGTGCCAGCAGTGAAGAACAGGCCTATGGCTACACCTTC. This encodes CASSEEQAYGYTF.

This chain links TRBV21-1 with TRBJ2-7; TRBD1, the table's D call, was not compared with the DNA. TRBV21-1 is tagged as a pseudogene. The length of the CDR3 is 16 residues. CDR3 nucleotides: TGTGCCAGCACCGAAGGGGGCACGGCTGTATCCTACGAGCAGTACTTC. This encodes CASTEGGTAVSYEQYF.

J is TRBJ2-6 and V is TRBV18, with 10 positions matching TRBD1. V shed 2 bases and J 0 bases; nucleotides not matched to a gene: 16. The CDR3 length is 22 residues. CDR1 and CDR2 from the germline V gene are KGHSH and LQKENI. The CDR3 DNA follows: TGTGCCAGCTCACCAAAATTAGGACAGGGGGACTTTACGTACTCTGGGGCCAACGTCCTGACTTTC. Residues: CASSPKLGQGDFTYSGANVLTF.

In regard to this clone: The CDR3 ends on some other residue instead of the conserved phenylalanine or tryptophan, so this is likely a read error. No DNA is shown, since the ends of the CDR3 on it are uncertain; the CDR3 is the one TCRdb lists. The CDR3 region is CASSEIAGPPRI. The rearrangement links TRBV2 to TRBJ2-3; the DNA was not used to check the table's D call, TRBD2. Inclusive of both ends, the CDR3 amounts to 12 amino acids. CDR1 is SNHLY and CDR2 is FYNNEI in the germline V gene.

This clone was found a few times. DNA of the CDR3: TGTGCCAGTCATCCTAGCGGACGAAACACCGGGGAGCTGTTTTTT. Its protein is CASHPSGRNTGELFF. The J gene is TRBJ2-2, the V gene TRBV28; 7 nucleotides line up with TRBD2. Losses at the gene ends were 9 bases for V and 2 bases for J; bases not matched to a gene: 9. This CDR3 is 15 amino acids long. CDR1 and CDR2 from the germline V gene are MDHEN and SYDVKM.

This chain links TRBV30 with TRBJ2-5, with 8 bases matching TRBD2. Germline V gene data show CDR1 as GTSNPN and CDR2 as SVGIG (reference sequence). After removal of 2 bases from V and 5 bases from J, the junction contained 4 bases not matched to a gene. The CDR3 totals 13 residues. This chain's CDR3 is CAWSFSGMETQYF. CDR3 nucleotide sequence: TGTGCCTGGAGTTTTAGCGGGATGGAGACCCAGTACTTC.

The chain recombines TRBV18 with TRBJ1-6; the match to TRBD1 covers 10 bases. CDR1 and CDR2 (germline): KGHSH, LQKENI. The CDR3 extends over 15 amino acids. J was trimmed by 9 bases and V by 3 bases; bases with no gene match: 5. The chain's CDR3 is CASSPRGQGISPLHF. The CDR3 coding sequence is TGTGCCAGCTCACCCCGGGGACAGGGGATTTCACCCCTCCACTTT.

The DNA for the CDR3 is TGTGCCAGCAGCACAGGGAATTGGGGCGGGGAGCTGTTTTTT. This codes for CASSTGNWGGELFF. The rearrangement links TRBV6-2 or TRBV6-3 to TRBJ2-2, with TRBD1 as a possible D gene (6 bases). V was trimmed by 6 bases and J by 7 bases, leaving 15 bases between them. The CDR3 consists of 14 residues. The germline CDR1 and CDR2 sequences are MNHEY and SVGEGT.

In nucleotides, the CDR3 is TGTGCCAGCAGTCACGGACAGGGTATGAGAAATACGCAGTATTTT. Translated: CASSHGQGMRNTQYF. This chain connects TRBV6-2 or TRBV6-3 to TRBJ2-3, with TRBD1 identical over 8 bases. The CDR3 contains 15 residues. The junction had 11 bases not matched to a gene; V was cut back by 5 bases and J by 7 bases. The germline gives CDR1 MNHEY, CDR2 SVGEGT.

This chain uses TRBV28 with TRBJ1-1; the D is unclear. V was trimmed by 6 bases and J by 6 bases, leaving 8 bases between them. Germline-derived CDR1 and CDR2 are MDHEN and SYDVKM. The CDR3 sequence is 11 residues long. The CDR3 region is CASRGRPEAFF. The CDR3 nucleotides read TGTGCCAGCAGGGGGAGGCCTGAAGCTTTCTTT.

This clone has a handful of counts. This rearrangement joins TRBV4-3 to TRBJ1-2; 9 nucleotides line up with TRBD1. CDR3 length equals 15 residues. Germline lookup yields CDR1 LGHNA and CDR2 YSLEER. After removal of 1 base from V and 5 bases from J, the junction contained 5 bases not matched to a gene. The CDR3 sequence: CASSQGQGDGYGYTF. The DNA for the CDR3 is TGCGCCAGCAGCCAAGGACAGGGGGACGGGTATGGCTACACCTTC.

The chain combines TRBV20-1 with TRBJ1-1, with 9 bases aligning to TRBD1. The CDR3 consists of 11 residues. The germline V gene encodes CDR1 DFQATT and CDR2 SNEGSKA (reference sequence). Trimming removed 5 bases from V and 11 bases from J; junction bases left unmatched: 6. DNA of the CDR3: TGCAGTGCTTGGACAGGGGAATGGGCTTTCTTT. Protein: CSAWTGEWAFF.

The chain's CDR3 is CASSLSGAETQYF. CDR3 bases: TGTGCCAGCAGCTTAAGCGGGGCCGAGACCCAGTACTTC. V usage is TRBV7-6 and J usage is TRBJ2-5; 7 nucleotides line up with TRBD2. Germline V lookup: CDR1 SGHVS, CDR2 FNYEAQ. The length of the CDR3 is 13 residues. Unmatched junction bases numbered 2, after V lost 2 bases and J lost 5 bases.

CDR3 sequence reads: CASRLTSGAPGPQYF. The CDR3, as DNA: TGTGCCAGCAGACTAACTAGCGGGGCCCCAGGGCCCCAGTACTTC. J is TRBJ2-5 and V is TRBV28; 10 nucleotides line up with TRBD2. This CDR3 region has 15 residues. With V trimmed by 6 bases and J by 9 bases, 13 bases remained unmatched. Germline CDR1 and CDR2: MDHEN and SYDVKM.

V usage is TRBV12-3 or TRBV12-4 and J usage is TRBJ2-3, with D uncertain. Trimming took 6 bases from V and 1 from J, leaving 5 bases between them. The CDR3 totals 12 residues. CDR3 loop: CASSYGTDTQYF. CDR3 in DNA: TGTGCCAGCAGCTACGGCACAGATACGCAGTATTTT.